Shown below are 19 T cell receptor beta chains from a single sample sequenced in a study of cytomegalovirus exposure and HLA in healthy donors. The PCR made use of 60 Vbeta and 13 Jbeta primers. The protocol was immunoSEQ multiplex PCR, while the TCRdb copy is restricted to in-frame clones and leaves out a portion. The sample contains 160,000 or so clones, roughly 80% of which appear only once. The sample was PBMCs. The receptors shown here come from a man aged 50 to 59 in good health and CMV-seropositive.

V gene TRBV6-6 combines with J gene TRBJ1-5; maybe TRBD1 (6 bases). V lost 5 bases to trimming and J lost 5 bases, with 13 bases between them. CDR3 length equals 14 residues. Germline loops: CDR1 MNHNY, CDR2 SVGAGI (reference sequence). CDR3 DNA sequence: TGTGCCAGCAGTCCCCGGGACACGGATCAGCCCCAGCATTTT. Translated, it gives CASSPRDTDQPQHF.

The chain employs TRBV13 and TRBJ1-2; 7 bases map to TRBD1. The CDR3 loop spans 13 amino acids. Germline V CDR1 and CDR2: PRHDT, FYEKMQ (reference sequence). The junction had 4 bases not matched to a gene; V was cut back by 1 base and J by 8 bases. Written as DNA, the CDR3 is TGTGCCAGCAGCTTAGACAGGGGAACCGGCTACACCTTC. Translated, it gives CASSLDRGTGYTF.

This clone has a single count. This chain links TRBV5-1 with TRBJ2-7, with D possibly TRBD2 on 6 matching bases. V was cut by 0 bases and J by 2 bases, with 9 bases left in between. This CDR3 comprises 14 residues. Germline V gene data show CDR1 as SGHRS and CDR2 as YFSETQ. The CDR3 sequence is CASSLARGTYEQYF. CDR3 DNA: TGCGCCAGCAGCTTGGCCCGGGGGACCTACGAGCAGTACTTC.

The chain couples TRBV15 to TRBJ2-1, with TRBD2 identical over 8 bases. The CDR3 length is 16 residues. J lost 7 bases, V lost 5 bases, and 13 bases had no gene match. CDR1 and CDR2 (germline): LNHNV, YYDKDF (reference sequence). As DNA, the CDR3 is TGTGCCACCAGCGCAACTCCCGGGACTAGAGGAAATGAGCAGTTCTTC. Amino acids: CATSATPGTRGNEQFF. Variable domain in full (rest from reference TRBV15 and TRBJ2-1): DAMVIQNPRYQVTQFGKPVTLSCSQTLNHNVMYWYQQKSSQAPKLLFHYYDKDFNNEADTPDNFQSRRPNTSFCFLDIRSPGLGDTAMYLCATSATPGTRGNEQFFGPGTRLTVL.

The rearrangement uses TRBV29-1 and TRBJ2-3; unclear D gene. V was pared by 4 bases and J by 2 bases, with 10 bases between. Per germline, CDR1 SQVTM and CDR2 ANQGSEA. CDR3 length: 13 residues. The CDR3 DNA reads as TGCAGCGTTGCTCTGAGATACACAGATACGCAGTATTTT. It specifies CSVALRYTDTQYF.

V gene TRBV15 combines with J gene TRBJ2-3, with 9 bases matching TRBD2. CDR3 length: 17 residues. V shed 2 bases, J shed 5 bases, and the junction held 11 bases outside the gene matches. The germline V gene has CDR1 LNHNV and CDR2 YYDKDF (reference sequence). DNA for the CDR3: TGTGCCACCAGCAGAAATCCCAGCGGGGGGCTTGAAGATACGCAGTATTTT. Translation gives CATSRNPSGGLEDTQYF.

The V call is TRBV7-9, the J call TRBJ1-2, with D tentatively TRBD1 (5 bases). Germline CDR1 and CDR2: SEHNR and FQNEAQ (reference sequence). Trimming removed 5 bases from V and 2 bases from J, with 18 bases in between. This CDR3 has 16 residues. CDR3 coding DNA: TGTGCCAGCAGCGACTCCCCGACAGACCCCAACTATGGCTACACCTTC. As protein: CASSDSPTDPNYGYTF.

Here the CDR3 reads CASSALPGTSELGTQYF. The DNA of the CDR3 is TGTGCCAGCAGTGCGCTCCCCGGGACTAGCGAGTTAGGGACCCAGTACTTC. This chain links TRBV28 with TRBJ2-5; 10 bases fit TRBD2. The V and J ends lost 5 bases and 7 bases, in that order; junction bases with no gene match: 16. The CDR3 loop spans 17 amino acids. The germline gives CDR1 MDHEN, CDR2 SYDVKM. Looking up the rest from reference TRBV28 and TRBJ2-5 gives the full variable domain: DVKVTQSSRYLVKRTGEKVFLECVQDMDHENMFWYRQDPGLGLRLIYFSYDVKMKEKGDIPEGYSVSREKKERFSLILESASTNQTSMYLCASSALPGTSELGTQYFGPGTRLLVL.

The V and J genes are TRBV2 and TRBJ2-1; perhaps TRBD2 as D (5 bases). This CDR3 region has 16 residues. Per the germline V gene, CDR1 is SNHLY and CDR2 is FYNNEI. Trimming pared 7 bases from V and 1 base from J, leaving 17 bases between. CDR3 region: CASMPPPGFSYNEQFF. The CDR3 nucleotides are TGTGCCAGCATGCCACCTCCGGGATTTTCCTACAATGAGCAGTTCTTC.

The rearrangement joins TRBV30 to TRBJ2-1; possibly TRBD2 for D (6 bases). Trimming removed 4 bases from V and 4 bases from J, with 8 bases in between. The CDR3 sequence is 12 residues long. Germline lookup yields CDR1 GTSNPN and CDR2 SVGIG (reference sequence). In DNA, the CDR3 is TGTGCCTGGACCGGGACTTACAATGAGCAGTTCTTC. It translates to CAWTGTYNEQFF.

The gene calls are TRBV9 and TRBJ2-1, with D perhaps TRBD2 (6 bases). V shed 6 bases and J shed 0 bases, with 22 bases lying between them. The germline V gene encodes CDR1 SGDLS and CDR2 YYNGEE. This CDR3 spans 18 amino acids. This CDR3 reads CASTSNPQAGNSYNEQFF. The CDR3 region has the DNA TGTGCCAGCACCTCAAACCCTCAAGCGGGTAACTCCTACAATGAGCAGTTCTTC.

This clone turned up a few times. The chain recombines TRBV6-1 with TRBJ2-5; no firm D call. The CDR3 runs to 14 residues. Trimming shortened V by 7 bases and J by 2 bases, and 14 bases separated the two germline ends. Germline V gives CDR1 MNHNS, CDR2 SASEGT. DNA for the CDR3: TGTGCCAGCACCCCACAGCCATCGCAAGAGACCCAGTACTTC. This sequence encodes CASTPQPSQETQYF.

The chain uses TRBV6-5 and TRBJ1-1; D call uncertain. From germline, CDR1 is MNHEY and CDR2 SVGAGI. The V end lost 0 bases, the J end lost 1 base, and 9 bases lay between the germline ends. This CDR3 region has 15 residues. The CDR3 region has the DNA TGTGCCAGCAGTTACTCGTGGGCAACGAACACTGAAGCTTTCTTT. It is translated as CASSYSWATNTEAFF.

V is TRBV6-5 and J is TRBJ2-5; 14 nucleotides match TRBD2. There are 15 residues in the CDR3. With 6 bases clipped from V and 3 bases from J, the junction kept 3 bases outside the gene matches. Germline V gives CDR1 MNHEY, CDR2 SVGAGI. The CDR3 reads CASSWGLAGEETQYF. The CDR3 nucleotides are TGTGCCAGCAGCTGGGGACTAGCGGGAGAAGAGACCCAGTACTTC.

This sequence joins TRBV28 and TRBJ2-3; 8 bases map to TRBD2. The germline gives CDR1 MDHEN, CDR2 SYDVKM. CDR3 size: 15 residues. J gave up 3 bases and V 2 bases, and 4 bases lay outside the gene matches. CDR3 loop: CASSLGAGATDTQYF. In DNA form, the CDR3 reads TGTGCCAGCAGTTTAGGAGCGGGAGCTACAGATACGCAGTATTTT.

The V and J genes are TRBV7-2 and TRBJ2-7, with 7 bases that match TRBD2. Losses at the gene ends were 1 base for V and 2 bases for J; bases not matched to a gene: 5. The CDR3 has 15 residues. The V gene's germline CDR1 is SGHTA and CDR2 FQGNSA. In DNA form, the CDR3 reads TGTGCCAGCAGCTTAGTTGCGCGGGAGACCTACGAGCAGTACTTC. Protein sequence: CASSLVARETYEQYF.

CDR3 in amino acids: CASSITGASYNEQFF. The CDR3 DNA sequence: TGCGCCAGCAGCATTACAGGGGCCTCCTACAATGAGCAGTTCTTC. V is TRBV5-1 and J is TRBJ2-1; TRBD1 matches 7 bases. With 4 bases clipped from V and 0 bases from J, the junction kept 4 bases outside the gene matches. Germline-derived CDR1 and CDR2 are SGHRS and YFSETQ. CDR3 size: 15 residues.

The V and J genes are TRBV2 and TRBJ2-2; 9 nucleotides agree with TRBD2. Germline V gene data show CDR1 as SNHLY and CDR2 as FYNNEI. V was pared by 3 bases and J by 2 bases, with 7 bases of the junction left unmatched. This CDR3 is built from 17 residues. The CDR3 coding sequence is TGTGCCAGCAGTGATCCCCGACTAGCGGTAAACACCGGGGAGCTGTTTTTT. This codes for CASSDPRLAVNTGELFF. The full variable domain, its missing parts supplied by reference TRBV2 and TRBJ2-2, is EPEVTQTPSHQVTQMGQEVILRCVPISNHLYFYWYRQILGQKVEFLVSFYNNEISEKSEIFDDQFSVERPDGSNFTLKIRSTKLEDSAMYFCASSDPRLAVNTGELFFGEGSRLTVL.

The V gene is TRBV5-1, the J gene TRBJ2-1, with D perhaps matching TRBD1 (6 bases). V lost 2 bases to trimming and J lost 0 bases, with 12 bases between them. Germline CDR1 and CDR2: SGHRS and YFSETQ. The CDR3 has 16 amino acids. The CDR3: CASSLDGTSSYNEQFF. DNA for the CDR3: TGCGCCAGCAGCTTAGACGGGACAAGCTCCTACAATGAGCAGTTCTTC.